This is a list of T cell receptor beta chains from one sample in a study of T-cell reconstitution after alpha-beta-depleted transplantation in children. Each CDR3 protein gets one entry after TCRdb re-called the PCR reads with MiXCR. The data show 400,000 to 550,000 distinct CDR3 sequences, roughly a tenth seen once. The sequences come from PBMCs, collected before TCRalphabeta/CD19-depleted stem cell transplant. Receptor source: a child aged 2-15 years with inherited bone marrow failure, due to receive a stem cell transplant. Each CDR3 is given without its conserved first and last residue. A D gene is named only where the DNA matches it firmly.

TRBV11-2	NA	ASSGEGYNEQF
TRBV7-9	TRBD2	ASSFWLAGEVEQF
TRBV6-5	TRBD2	ASSYSLAVVSYEQY
TRBV20-1	TRBD2	SALGTSGLSYNEQF
TRBV12-3/TRBV12-4	TRBD1	ASSSNRGTGGLYGYT
TRBV7-2	NA	ASSLGGYQPQH
TRBV12-3/TRBV12-4	NA	ASSPSENEKLF
TRBV10-3	NA	AISTGLPDGYT
TRBV5-5	NA	ASSKEDRYEQY
TRBV27	NA	ASHDSYTQY
TRBV28	NA	ASKDHYYEQY
TRBV5-1	TRBD2	ASSLEGLAISTDTQY
TRBV28	NA	ASSFTQGSDTQY
TRBV5-6	NA	ASSLVGGDRATGTRRNIQY
TRBV9	NA	ASSVGPGHNEQF
TRBV7-8	NA	ASSPYSSTDTQY
TRBV7-9	NA	ASSRGAGNIQY
TRBV7-2	NA	ASSPGCTNEKLF
TRBV12-3/TRBV12-4	NA	ASQPSATLWTGELF
TRBV6-1	TRBD2	ASLLTAGYEQY
TRBV4-3	TRBD2	ASSLSGSLYNEQF
TRBV6-5	NA	ASSSMRDEQF
TRBV7-1	TRBD2	ASSSTRPRTSGRASVTDTQY
TRBV29-1	NA	SVEDRADYGYT
TRBV5-5	NA	ASSLSGWANEKLF
TRBV12-3/TRBV12-4	NA	ATGPKGRELF
TRBV24-1	TRBD1	ATSEVTGGTDTQY
TRBV20-1	TRBD2	SARDPAGVAYNEQF
TRBV30	TRBD1	AWSDWYRGLL
TRBV7-2	TRBD1	ASSLLGQVYSYEQY
TRBV4-3	NA	ASSQDGGLDEQY
TRBV11-2	NA	ASGLDPGAGELF
TRBV10-3	NA	AIRGDRFYGYT
TRBV7-2	TRBD1	ASNRQGGYQETQY
TRBV4-3	NA	ASSQDRGGSGNTIY
TRBV5-5	NA	ASSPQLSGTSYEQY
TRBV12-3/TRBV12-4	NA	ASSDLRGSYTEAF
TRBV20-1	TRBD2	SARGVVVAGEYNEQF
TRBV6-1	NA	ASNPGLVNEQY